Below, 21 T cell receptor beta chains from the same sample are listed, as sequenced in a study of CD8+ T cells in alopecia areata. Regarding treatment: oral pan-JAK inhibitor, 5-10 mg twice daily. Isolated RNA was reverse transcribed into cDNA used as the sequencing template. Measured with immunoSEQ multiplex PCR; TCRdb has only the in-frame clones, and not every one. The sample consists of about 280,000 clones, more than 45% of them appearing once. Sequences were derived from CD4+ T cells sorted from blood, sampled at week 24, from a patient treated with tofacitinib. The receptors come from a human donor with alopecia areata.

The chain carries TRBV2 and TRBJ2-6; D call uncertain. This CDR3 spans 18 amino acids. V was clipped by 6 bases and J by 0 bases, with 18 bases between them. Germline lookup yields CDR1 SNHLY and CDR2 FYNNEI. CDR3 residues: CASRRRVLTNSGANVLTF. CDR3 nucleotide sequence: TGTGCCAGCAGACGACGGGTACTTACCAACTCTGGGGCCAACGTCCTGACTTTC.

The chain links TRBV30 to TRBJ1-5; TRBD1 matches at 7 bases. The J segment lost 3 bases and the V segment lost 3 bases, leaving 8 bases of the junction unmatched. The germline V gene encodes CDR1 GTSNPN and CDR2 SVGIG (reference sequence). The CDR3 consists of 15 residues. The CDR3 is CAWSRIDRDNQPQHF. The CDR3 DNA reads TGTGCCTGGAGCCGCATCGACAGGGACAATCAGCCCCAGCATTTT.

A few counts support this clone. The chain links TRBV11-2 to TRBJ1-2, with 9 bases fitting TRBD1. With 4 bases clipped from V and 5 bases from J, the junction kept 8 bases outside the gene matches. CDR1 SGHAT and CDR2 FQNNGV come from the germline V gene. This CDR3 has 15 residues. The DNA of the CDR3 is TGTGCCAGCAGCTCCCGGACAGGGGCGGAGTATGGCTACACCTTC. Translating gives CASSSRTGAEYGYTF.

The chain combines TRBV5-1 with TRBJ1-5; a weak D match, TRBD1 (6 bases). V was cut by 4 bases and J by 5 bases, with 13 bases left in between. This CDR3 is built from 14 residues. Germline assignment: CDR1 SGHRS and CDR2 YFSETQ. The CDR3 loop is CASSQSGVDQPQHF. The CDR3 nucleotides read TGCGCCAGCAGCCAGTCAGGGGTGGATCAGCCCCAGCATTTT.

The chain links TRBV6-6 to TRBJ1-4, with a weak D call TRBD1 (6 bases). The CDR3 is 12 residues long. CDR1 and CDR2 from the germline V gene are MNHNY and SVGAGI (reference sequence). The germline V and J ends were trimmed by 5 bases and 8 bases, with 9 bases remaining between them. For the CDR3, the DNA is TGTGCCAGCAGTGACAGGACAGAAAAACTGTTTTTT. This codes for CASSDRTEKLFF.

This clone was detected only a few times. V and J are TRBV4-3 and TRBJ2-7; 7 bases are a match to TRBD1. Trimming at V came to 4 bases and at J to 0 bases, leaving 9 bases not matched to a gene. The CDR3 length is 16 residues. CDR1 and CDR2 (germline): LGHNA, YSLEER. Written as DNA, the CDR3 is TGCGCCAGCAGCCGAGCACTCCGGGACAGCTCCTACGAGCAGTACTTC. Amino acids: CASSRALRDSSYEQYF.

The chain carries TRBV4-2 and TRBJ2-5, with a tentative D call TRBD1 (6 bases). The germline gives CDR1 LGHNA, CDR2 YNFKEQ. The CDR3 extends over 15 amino acids. The V and J ends lost 2 bases and 2 bases respectively, with 12 bases between them. Written as DNA, the CDR3 is TGTGCCAGCAGCCAACCCGACAGGAAACAAGAGACCCAGTACTTC. It specifies CASSQPDRKQETQYF.

The chain couples TRBV29-1 to TRBJ1-2, with 7 bases identical to TRBD1. The CDR3 runs 11 residues. Germline-derived CDR1 and CDR2 are SQVTM and ANQGSEA. After removal of 4 bases from V and 8 bases from J, the junction contained 4 bases not matched to a gene. The CDR3 loop is CSVGQGVGYTF. In nucleotides, the CDR3 is TGCAGCGTTGGGCAGGGGGTAGGCTACACCTTC.

The chain couples TRBV5-4 to TRBJ2-7, with TRBD2 identical over 7 bases. The CDR3 consists of 14 residues. Unmatched junction bases numbered 7, after V lost 4 bases and J lost 3 bases. Germline CDR1 reads SGHNT; CDR2 reads YYREEE (reference sequence). CDR3: CASSRDGGGYEQYF. In DNA, the CDR3 is TGTGCCAGCAGCCGAGACGGCGGGGGCTACGAGCAGTACTTC.

Only a few counts were recorded for this clone. CDR3 sequence reads: CASSEGTGQHEKLFF. The CDR3 DNA reads TGTGCCAGCAGTGAAGGGACGGGTCAGCACGAAAAACTGTTTTTT. The gene calls are TRBV2 and TRBJ1-4; no firm D call. The CDR3 sequence is 15 residues long. Trimming shortened V by 1 base and J by 8 bases, and 14 bases separated the two germline ends. From germline, CDR1 is SNHLY and CDR2 FYNNEI.

The chain carries TRBV4-2 and TRBJ2-7, with 9 positions matching TRBD2. The CDR3 sequence is 15 residues long. After removal of 0 bases from V and 11 bases from J, the junction contained 11 bases not matched to a gene. CDR1 LGHNA and CDR2 YNFKEQ come from the germline V gene. The CDR3 spells CASSQDNWLAGMKYF. Here the CDR3 DNA reads TGTGCCAGCAGCCAAGATAATTGGCTAGCGGGGATGAAGTACTTC.

The DNA of the CDR3 is TGTGCCAGCAGCCCGCGGGGGCGGAACACCGGGGAGCTGTTTTTT. It yields the protein CASSPRGRNTGELFF. The chain links TRBV5-4 to TRBJ2-2; TRBD2 is a possible D gene (7 bases). CDR1 and CDR2 from the germline V gene are SGHNT and YYREEE (reference sequence). Trimming left V 4 bases short and J 1 base short, with 11 bases between. This CDR3 region has 15 residues.

There are a few counts of this clone. This chain uses TRBV30 with TRBJ1-5; 9 bases agree with TRBD1. V was pared by 1 base and J by 5 bases, with 6 bases of the junction left unmatched. Germline CDR1 and CDR2: GTSNPN and SVGIG (reference sequence). This CDR3 spans 15 amino acids. The DNA of the CDR3 is TGTGCCTGGAGTGCTCTACAGGGGGCATATCAGCCCCAGCATTTT. Protein sequence: CAWSALQGAYQPQHF.

This chain connects TRBV9 to TRBJ2-3; possibly TRBD1 for D (7 bases). The length of the CDR3 is 17 residues. Germline CDR1 reads SGDLS; CDR2 reads YYNGEE. V lost 0 bases and J lost 0, with 14 bases in between. The CDR3 DNA sequence: TGTGCCAGCAGCGTAGGGGCGGGGACAGCTAGCACAGATACGCAGTATTTT. Translation gives CASSVGAGTASTDTQYF.

This sequence joins TRBV2 and TRBJ2-1; 7 nucleotides align to TRBD2. V lost 6 bases to trimming and J lost 14 bases; unmatched junction nucleotides: 10. The germline gives CDR1 SNHLY, CDR2 FYNNEI. The CDR3 has 12 amino acids. The CDR3 region has the DNA TGTGCCAGCAGCCTAGCGGTCCCGGAGGAGTTCTTC. Translated, it gives CASSLAVPEEFF.

The chain couples TRBV29-1 to TRBJ2-2; possibly TRBD1 for D (5 bases). Germline V gene lookup returns CDR1 SQVTM and CDR2 ANQGSEA. The CDR3 totals 12 residues. With 7 bases removed from V and 6 bases from J, the gap between germline ends came to 12 bases. The CDR3 region has the DNA TGCAGCGCCAACGCCAGGGCCGGGGAGCTGTTTTTT. This sequence encodes CSANARAGELFF.

The V call is TRBV2, the J call TRBJ1-1, with a weak D call TRBD1 (5 bases). The length of the CDR3 is 13 residues. CDR1 is SNHLY and CDR2 is FYNNEI in the germline V gene. V was shortened by 6 bases and J by 5 bases, with 13 bases between the two germline ends. The chain's CDR3 is CASRRTGQTEAFF. The CDR3 DNA follows: TGTGCCAGCAGAAGAACGGGGCAAACTGAAGCTTTCTTT.

This clone has only one observation. The rearrangement joins TRBV7-9 to TRBJ1-2; a weak D match, TRBD1 (6 bases). CDR1 is SEHNR, CDR2 FQNEAQ, per germline (reference sequence). This CDR3 comprises 15 residues. V was cut by 5 bases and J by 8 bases, with 21 bases left in between. CDR3 sequence: CASSQGDRPSSGYTF. In nucleotides, the CDR3 is TGTGCCAGCAGCCAGGGAGACAGGCCGTCGTCGGGCTACACCTTC.

This chain links TRBV5-5 with TRBJ2-5, with 7 bases aligning to TRBD2. Losses at the gene ends were 3 bases for V and 2 bases for J; bases not matched to a gene: 7. The V gene's germline CDR1 is SGHKS and CDR2 YYEKEE (reference sequence). This CDR3 is 15 amino acids long. CDR3 loop: CASSSLLAEQETQYF. The CDR3 region has the DNA TGTGCCAGCAGCTCGTTGCTAGCGGAACAAGAGACCCAGTACTTC. Supplemented by reference TRBV5-5 and TRBJ2-5, the full variable domain reads DAGVTQSPTHLIKTRGQQVTLRCSPISGHKSVSWYQQVLGQGPQFIFQYYEKEERGRGNFPDRFSARQFPNYSSELNVNALLLGDSALYLCASSSLLAEQETQYFGPGTRLLVL.

CDR3 region: CASMGAGRDGYTF. CDR3 nucleotides: TGTGCCAGCATGGGGGCAGGGAGAGATGGCTACACCTTC. The V and J genes are TRBV28 and TRBJ1-2; a weak D match, TRBD1 (6 bases). There are 13 residues in the CDR3. V lost 7 bases and J 6 bases, leaving 15 bases between the germline ends. In germline, CDR1 is MDHEN, CDR2 SYDVKM.

V and J are TRBV4-2 and TRBJ2-3, with 9 bases fitting TRBD2. The CDR3 is made up of 17 amino acids. The germline V gene encodes CDR1 LGHNA and CDR2 YNFKEQ. After removal of 0 bases from V and 0 bases from J, the junction contained 4 bases not matched to a gene. The CDR3 sequence: CASSQDALAGSTDTQYF. The CDR3 DNA reads TGTGCCAGCAGCCAAGACGCCCTAGCGGGGAGCACAGATACGCAGTATTTT.